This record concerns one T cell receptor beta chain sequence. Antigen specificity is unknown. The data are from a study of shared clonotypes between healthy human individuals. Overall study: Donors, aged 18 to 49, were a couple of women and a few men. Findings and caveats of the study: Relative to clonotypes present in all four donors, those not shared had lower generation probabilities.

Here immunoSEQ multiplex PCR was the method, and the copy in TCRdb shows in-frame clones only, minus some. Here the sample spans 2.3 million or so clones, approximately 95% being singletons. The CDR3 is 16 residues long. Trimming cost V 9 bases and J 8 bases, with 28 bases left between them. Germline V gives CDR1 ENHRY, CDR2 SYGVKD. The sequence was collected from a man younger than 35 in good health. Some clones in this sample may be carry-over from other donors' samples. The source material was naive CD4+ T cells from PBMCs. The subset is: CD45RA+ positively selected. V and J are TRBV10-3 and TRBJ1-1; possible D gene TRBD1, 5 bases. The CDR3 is CAMSNTRDSGHNEAFF. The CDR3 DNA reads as TGTGCCATGTCCAATACCCGGGACTCAGGTCATAACGAAGCTTTCTTT.